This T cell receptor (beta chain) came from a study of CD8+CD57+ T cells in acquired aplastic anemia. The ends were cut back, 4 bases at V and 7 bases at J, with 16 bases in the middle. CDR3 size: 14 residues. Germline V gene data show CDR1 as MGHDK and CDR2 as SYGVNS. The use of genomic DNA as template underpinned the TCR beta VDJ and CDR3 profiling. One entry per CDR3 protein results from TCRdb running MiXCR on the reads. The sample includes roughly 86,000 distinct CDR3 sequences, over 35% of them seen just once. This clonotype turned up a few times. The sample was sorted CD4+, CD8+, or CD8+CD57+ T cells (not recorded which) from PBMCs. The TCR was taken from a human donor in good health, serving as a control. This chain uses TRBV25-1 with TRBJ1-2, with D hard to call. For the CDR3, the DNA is TGTGCCAGCAGTGCCCTAGCGGGAGCGGGTGGCTACACCTTC. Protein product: CASSALAGAGGYTF.